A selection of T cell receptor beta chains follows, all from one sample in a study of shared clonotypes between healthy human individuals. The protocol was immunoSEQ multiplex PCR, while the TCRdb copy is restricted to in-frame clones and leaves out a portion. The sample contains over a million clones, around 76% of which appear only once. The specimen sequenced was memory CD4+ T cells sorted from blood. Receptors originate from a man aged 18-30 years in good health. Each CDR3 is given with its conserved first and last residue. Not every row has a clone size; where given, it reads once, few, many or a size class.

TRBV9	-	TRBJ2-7	CASSVGDRGGYEQYF
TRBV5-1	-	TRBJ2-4	CASSNEGLAGNSNIQYF
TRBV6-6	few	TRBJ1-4	CASSHPAGAGEKLFF
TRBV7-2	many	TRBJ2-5	CASASRVQETQYF
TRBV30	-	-	CAWRPGQGIYEQYF
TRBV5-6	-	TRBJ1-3	CASSLWTGSSGNTIYF
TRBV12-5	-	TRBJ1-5	CASGQGSRSNQPQHF
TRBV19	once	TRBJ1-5	CASSMVWNSNQPQHF
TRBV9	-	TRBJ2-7	CASSLGQASYEQYF
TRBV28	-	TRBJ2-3	CASSLKTYLGTQYF
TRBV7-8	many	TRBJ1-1	CASSRKTGNTEAFF
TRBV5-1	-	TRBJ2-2	CASKLDPAPGELFF
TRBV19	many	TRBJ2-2	CASSSWDSDSQDTGELFF
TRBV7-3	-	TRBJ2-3	CASSLIAGSTDTQYF
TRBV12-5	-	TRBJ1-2	CASDSQGTHGYTF
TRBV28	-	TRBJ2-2	CASSLSRGGTGELFF
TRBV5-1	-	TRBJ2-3	CASLSGRNTDTQYF
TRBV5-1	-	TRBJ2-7	CASSAGTPGGHEQYF
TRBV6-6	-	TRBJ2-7	CASRPLTAQVAEQYF
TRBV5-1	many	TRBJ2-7	CASRGGLRDNSYEQYF
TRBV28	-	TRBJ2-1	CASSLPTGRRNEQFF
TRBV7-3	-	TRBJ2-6	CASSEGQVGSGANVLTF
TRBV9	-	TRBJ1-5	CASSAGPGGRDQPQHF
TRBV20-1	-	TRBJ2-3	CSTRGDTQYF
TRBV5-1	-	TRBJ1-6	CASSFSAGVSPLHF
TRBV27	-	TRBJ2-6	CASSFNSGANVLTF
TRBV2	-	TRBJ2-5	CASSSGSGIETQYF
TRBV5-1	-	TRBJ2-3	CASSLGDRVSPDTQYF
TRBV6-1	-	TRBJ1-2	CASSEVRRGRGNYGYTF
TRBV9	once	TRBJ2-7	CASSVEAGATYEQYF
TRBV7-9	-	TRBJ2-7	CAGSPADPYEQYF
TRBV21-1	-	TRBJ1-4	CASNQGVGATNEKLFF
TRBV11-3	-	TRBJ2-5	CASSGLAEQETQYF
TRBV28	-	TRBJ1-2	CALRNNYGYTF
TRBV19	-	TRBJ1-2	CASSMRDSFYGYTF
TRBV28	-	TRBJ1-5	CASSRPLSNQPQHF
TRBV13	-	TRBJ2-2	CASSRRNGGGELFF
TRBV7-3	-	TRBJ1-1	CASSLSRGPSYEAFF
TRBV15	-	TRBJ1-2	CATSRGTGDHYGYTF
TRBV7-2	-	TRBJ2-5	CASRGAGETQYF
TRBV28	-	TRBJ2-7	CASRRDSATYEQYF
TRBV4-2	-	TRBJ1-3	CASSQGQGGTGNTIYF
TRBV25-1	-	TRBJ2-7	CASSEYRQSSREQYF
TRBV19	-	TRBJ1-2	CASRSGTGQGYTF
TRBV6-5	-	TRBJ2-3	CASRIHSGGTDTQYF
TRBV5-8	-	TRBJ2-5	CASSLVGEQETQYF
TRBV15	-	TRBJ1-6	CATSSLESRSPLHF
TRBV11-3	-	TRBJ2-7	CASSPDQGYEQYF
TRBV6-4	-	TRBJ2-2	CASSPPGLVTAGELFF
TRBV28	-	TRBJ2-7	CASKGPGGLYEQYF
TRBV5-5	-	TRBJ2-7	CASSGVGNWYEQYF
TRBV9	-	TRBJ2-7	CASGADSNEQYF
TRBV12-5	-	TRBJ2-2	CASGTGTSGLGELFF
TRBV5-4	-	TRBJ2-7	CASSLASHTLEQYF
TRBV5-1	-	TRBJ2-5	CASSSSGKKVYQETQYF